The TCR beta chain described here comes from a study of OX40 agonist ivuxolimab in advanced cancers. Looking at the study overall: Patients received the agonistic anti-OX40 (CD134) antibody ivuxolimab. Patients were dosed intravenously with ivuxolimab at 0.01 to 10 mg/kg every 2 weeks. Males comprised approximately 81% of the group, whose mean age was approximately 60 years (range about 20 to 79). Study-wide results and caveats: There was clonal expansion of CD4+ and CD8+ blood T cells by week 6 at 0.1 to 3.0 mg/kg.

On this clone: Its antigen is not identified.

Measured with immunoSEQ multiplex PCR; TCRdb has only the in-frame clones, and not every one. This table has approximately 68,000 clones, roughly 86% appearing once. The CDR3 sequence is 11 residues long. CDR1 is SGHTS and CDR2 is YDEGEE in the germline V gene. The V and J ends lost 0 bases and 12 bases respectively, with 10 bases between them. The specimen was CD4+ or CD8+ T cells sorted from blood, collected in a trial of the OX40 agonist ivuxolimab. The TCR was taken from an adult with an advanced solid tumor such as melanoma, head and neck, liver or kidney cancer. The gene calls are TRBV5-8 and TRBJ2-7, with D perhaps matching TRBD1 (5 bases). The chain's CDR3 is CASSLVGEVYF. The DNA of the CDR3 is TGTGCCAGCAGCTTGGTAGGGGAAGTGTACTTC.